The rows below give T cell receptor beta chains drawn from one sample of a study of response to subunit inactivated influenza vaccine. One entry per CDR3 protein, called by TCRdb with MiXCR from the RT-PCR reads. The sample lists roughly 500,000 distinct CDR3 sequences; about 17% were seen once. This specimen was CD4+ T cells sorted from PBMCs, taken less than 30 months after vaccination. The receptors come from a man between 50 and 69 years old who received an inactivated influenza vaccine. Both conserved end residues are part of each CDR3. Fields, in order: J gene, V gene, CDR3 length, clone size, CDR3 protein. A clone size is listed for some rows: how often the clone was seen (once, few, many), or a class if it is expanded.

TRBJ1-1	TRBV20-1	16	NA	CSAKKTGLPLNTEAFF
TRBJ2-2	TRBV7-8	13	few	CASSLGGNGELFF
TRBJ2-7	TRBV2	13	few	CASSAENHYEQYF
TRBJ2-1	TRBV7-2	16	few	CASSLAGTGEYNEQFF
TRBJ2-5	TRBV2	12	NA	CASSFERETQYF
TRBJ2-1	TRBV24-1	12	NA	CATSALYNEQFF
TRBJ2-2	TRBV3-1	16	few	CASSEEFSRDTGELFF
TRBJ2-7	TRBV20-1	15	NA	CSARGRGRLSYEQYF
TRBJ1-1	TRBV5-1	15	few	CASSPGGQGSLEAFF
TRBJ2-7	TRBV6-2/TRBV6-3	14	NA	CASSYTGFSYEQYF
TRBJ2-7	TRBV15	15	NA	CATSRDGLAGDEQYF
TRBJ1-1	TRBV12-3/TRBV12-4	14	few	CASSLRGYGTEAFF
TRBJ2-7	TRBV20-1	13	NA	CSAPTGSSYEQYF
TRBJ1-1	TRBV2	14	NA	CASSARRANTEAFF
TRBJ2-2	TRBV7-9	13	few	CASTRGGAGELFF
TRBJ2-7	TRBV7-2	16	NA	CASSFEQGDSSYEQYF
TRBJ2-6	TRBV30	16	NA	CAWSKEGGTGANVLTF
TRBJ2-3	TRBV12-3/TRBV12-4	13	NA	CASSLNQIPTQYF
TRBJ2-7	TRBV7-2	14	many	CASSLTLAAVEQYF
TRBJ2-1	TRBV7-2	15	NA	CASSPVLAGGYEQFF
TRBJ1-2	TRBV7-2	14	few	CASSLARLGYGYTF
TRBJ2-5	TRBV7-2	15	few	CASSLRQSYQETQYF
TRBJ2-7	TRBV20-1	13	many	CSASSGTGGEQYF
TRBJ1-1	TRBV20-1	13	NA	CSASQTVNTEAFF
TRBJ1-1	TRBV10-3	13	few	CAISATGITEAFF
TRBJ2-3	TRBV21-1	16	many	CASTRPLRAGTDTQYF
TRBJ2-1	TRBV5-6	15	NA	CASSLRLDAYNEQFF
TRBJ2-1	TRBV12-3/TRBV12-4	15	many	CASSLAQIGNNEQFF
TRBJ2-1	TRBV4-2	16	few	CASSQDGQGLGNEQFF
TRBJ2-4	TRBV5-6	12	NA	CASSNPAGTEYF
TRBJ2-1	TRBV6-5	15	few	CASSYAGALYNEQFF
TRBJ1-2	TRBV5-1	14	NA	CASSWGTDGYGYTF
TRBJ2-1	TRBV20-1	15	NA	CSAEPRQSSYNEQFF
TRBJ1-2	TRBV29-1	13	many	CSVVGRGGFGYTF
TRBJ2-3	TRBV20-1	15	NA	CSATAVRRGTDTQYF
TRBJ2-1	TRBV12-3/TRBV12-4	15	many	CASSLLGQGYNEQFF